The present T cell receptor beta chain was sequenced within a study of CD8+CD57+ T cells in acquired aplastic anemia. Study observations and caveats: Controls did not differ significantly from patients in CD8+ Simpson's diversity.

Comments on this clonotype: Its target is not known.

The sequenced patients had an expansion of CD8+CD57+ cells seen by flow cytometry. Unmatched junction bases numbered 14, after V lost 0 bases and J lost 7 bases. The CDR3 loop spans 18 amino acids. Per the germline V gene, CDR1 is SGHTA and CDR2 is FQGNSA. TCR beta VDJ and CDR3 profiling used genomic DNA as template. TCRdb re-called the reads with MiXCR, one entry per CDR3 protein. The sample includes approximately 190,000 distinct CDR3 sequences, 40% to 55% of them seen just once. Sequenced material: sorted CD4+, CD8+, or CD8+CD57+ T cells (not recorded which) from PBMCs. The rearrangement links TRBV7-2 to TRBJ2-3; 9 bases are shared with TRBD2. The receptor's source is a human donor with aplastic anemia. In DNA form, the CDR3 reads TGTGCCAGCAGCTTAGCGATTAGACTAGCGGAGGGTTCATATACGCAGTATTTT. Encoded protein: CASSLAIRLAEGSYTQYF. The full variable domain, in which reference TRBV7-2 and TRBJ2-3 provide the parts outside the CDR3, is GAGVSQSPSNKVTEKGKDVELRCDPISGHTALYWYRQSLGQGLEFLIYFQGNSAPDKSGLPSDRFSAERTGGSVSTLTIQRTQQEDSAVYLCASSLAIRLAEGSYTQYFGPGTRLTVL.